This T cell receptor (beta chain) comes out of a study of T cell responses to AZD1222 COVID-19 vaccine. Study-wide results and caveats: Unmutated regions of variants are reportedly targeted by nearly half of spike-specific TCRs. Baseline seropositivity characterized only 5 or 6 AZD1222 recipients. In a largely white British group with more females than males, clonal diversity was possibly underestimated. Only after the peak T cell response were repertoires sampled.

Only in-frame clones appear in the TCRdb table, and some are missing; sequencing was by immunoSEQ multiplex PCR. Among 130,000 to 150,000 clones listed, 93% were seen once. Note on this clone: Its antigen is not known.

This receptor was identified in an adult who had recovered from COVID-19. This specimen consisted of peripheral blood, obtained after recovery from COVID-19.

The CDR3 DNA follows: TGTGCCAGCAGTGAAACTACAGGGGGCGCGGCTCCTGAAGCTTTCTTT. Its translation is CASSETTGGAAPEAFF. This chain uses TRBV2 with TRBJ1-1; 9 bases are shared with TRBD1. CDR3 size: 16 residues. The V segment lost 2 bases and the J segment 6 bases; nucleotides outside the gene matches: 10. Germline V gives CDR1 SNHLY, CDR2 FYNNEI.